Shown below are 17 T cell receptor beta chains from a single sample sequenced in a study of T cells in Graves' hyperthyroidism and ophthalmopathy. What was amplified from RNA transcripts were TCR beta CDR3 regions. TCR CDR3 underwent first-round RT-PCR with the HTBI primer set. TCRdb re-called the multiplex PCR reads with MiXCR, one entry per CDR3 protein. The table lists fewer than 650,000 distinct CDR3 sequences, about 46% of them singletons, with about two fifths in the top ten. Sequencing was carried out using peripheral blood or thyroid tissue (not recorded which). The source of these receptors is an adult woman with Graves' disease, either hyperthyroidism or ophthalmopathy (not recorded which).

This clonotype was counted between two and nine times. J is TRBJ2-5 and V is TRBV7-9; D not resolved. Germline assignment: CDR1 SEHNR and CDR2 FQNEAQ (reference sequence). The CDR3 loop spans 13 amino acids. V lost 2 bases to trimming and J lost 4 bases, with 8 bases between them. The CDR3 reads CASSLMTGETQYF. The CDR3 nucleotides are TGTGCCAGCAGCTTAATGACCGGAGAGACCCAGTACTTC.

The chain has TRBV29-1 and TRBJ2-5; D unclear. V dropped 2 bases and J dropped 2 bases, with 9 bases sitting between them. The CDR3 totals 13 residues. CDR1 is SQVTM and CDR2 is ANQGSEA in the germline V gene. The CDR3 loop is CSVEPRLQETQYF. The CDR3, as DNA: TGCAGCGTTGAACCCAGGTTGCAAGAGACCCAGTACTTC. Combining the CDR3 with reference TRBV29-1 and TRBJ2-5 gives the whole variable domain SAVISQKPSRDICQRGTSLTIQCQVDSQVTMMFWYRQQPGQSLTLIATANQGSEATYESGFVIDKFPISRPNLTFSTLTVSNMSPEDSSIYLCSVEPRLQETQYFGPGTRLLVL.

V usage is TRBV7-2 and J usage is TRBJ1-1; D perhaps matches TRBD1 (5 bases). This CDR3 spans 12 amino acids. V shed 5 bases and J shed 8 bases, with 12 bases lying between them. CDR1 SGHTA and CDR2 FQGNSA come from the germline V gene. The CDR3 protein is CASSPWGGEAFF. CDR3 nucleotides: TGTGCCAGCAGCCCTTGGGGGGGAGAAGCTTTCTTT. The full variable domain, in which reference TRBV7-2 and TRBJ1-1 provide the parts outside the CDR3, is GAGVSQSPSNKVTEKGKDVELRCDPISGHTALYWYRQSLGQGLEFLIYFQGNSAPDKSGLPSDRFSAERTGGSVSTLTIQRTQQEDSAVYLCASSPWGGEAFFGQGTRLTVV.

The genes are TRBV2 and TRBJ1-2; 8 positions match TRBD1. The CDR3 totals 16 residues. Germline CDR1 reads SNHLY; CDR2 reads FYNNEI. Unmatched junction bases numbered 9, after V lost 6 bases and J lost 0 bases. The CDR3 region is CASSQAGGRANYGYTF. The DNA for the CDR3 is TGTGCCAGCAGCCAAGCAGGGGGCCGAGCTAACTATGGCTACACCTTC.

At least ten counts were recorded for this clonotype. A junction boundary mismatches the germline segment, possibly from a read error. The V gene is TRBV20-1, the J gene TRBJ2-5; D remains unclear. This CDR3 spans 12 amino acids. Germline-derived CDR1 and CDR2 are DFQATT and SNEGSKA (reference sequence). CDR3 bases: TGCAGTGCCAGAGAGCCGGAAGAGACCCAGTACTTC. The encoded protein is CSAREPEETQYF.

This clonotype has a handful of counts. The chain combines TRBV6-1 with TRBJ2-7; the D gene is possibly TRBD1 (6 bases). Trimming cost V 10 bases and J 0 bases, with 13 bases left between them. This CDR3 contains 13 residues. Per germline, CDR1 MNHNS and CDR2 SASEGT. CDR3 sequence reads: CATRQGGSYEQYF. CDR3 sequence (DNA): TGTGCCACCCGTCAAGGGGGCTCCTACGAGCAGTACTTC.

This clonotype was detected many times. The V gene is TRBV20-1, the J gene TRBJ1-4; D uncertain. From germline, CDR1 is DFQATT and CDR2 SNEGSKA (reference sequence). Trimming pared 1 base from V and 0 bases from J, leaving 6 bases between. This CDR3 contains 14 residues. CDR3 nucleotide sequence: TGCAGTGCTAGAGGGCATCCAACTAATGAAAAACTGTTTTTT. It translates to CSARGHPTNEKLFF.

This clonotype was seen at least ten times. The chain couples TRBV14 to TRBJ1-1; possible D gene TRBD1, 5 bases. This CDR3 is built from 14 residues. V was clipped by 6 bases and J by 10 bases, with 21 bases between them. Germline V gene data show CDR1 as SGHDN and CDR2 as FVKESK. The CDR3 DNA is TGTGCCAGCAGGGGCAGTCGGGGGAAAGATCCAGCTTTCTTT. It specifies CASRGSRGKDPAFF. Complete variable domain (other parts from reference TRBV14 and TRBJ1-1): EAGVTQFPSHSVIEKGQTVTLRCDPISGHDNLYWYRRVMGKEIKFLLHFVKESKQDESGMPNNRFLAERTGGTYSTLKVQPAELEDSGVYFCASRGSRGKDPAFFGQGTRLTVV.

The gene calls are TRBV29-1 and TRBJ1-5; the D is unclear. Germline assignment: CDR1 SQVTM and CDR2 ANQGSEA. This CDR3 contains 13 residues. The germline V and J ends were trimmed by 0 bases and 4 bases, with 7 bases remaining between them. The CDR3 DNA is TGCAGCGTTGAAGACGGTAGGAATCAGCCCCAGCATTTT. It encodes CSVEDGRNQPQHF.

The J gene is TRBJ1-2, the V gene TRBV20-1; TRBD1 matches 7 bases. Germline CDR1 is DFQATT and CDR2 is SNEGSKA (reference sequence). The CDR3 is made up of 16 amino acids. V was clipped by 4 bases and J by 6 bases; unmatched bases: 17. The CDR3 region is CSAIQGQNTGDDGYTF. CDR3 nucleotide sequence: TGCAGTGCTATACAGGGGCAAAACACCGGGGACGATGGCTACACCTTC.

This clonotype was detected ten times or more. This chain uses TRBV20-1 with TRBJ2-7, with 9 bases fitting TRBD2. The junction had 4 bases not matched to a gene; V was cut back by 4 bases and J by 3 bases. The CDR3 contains 13 residues. From germline, CDR1 is DFQATT and CDR2 SNEGSKA (reference sequence). CDR3 coding DNA: TGCAGTGCTACCGCGACTAGCGGCTACGAGCAGTACTTC. This codes for CSATATSGYEQYF.

This clonotype was observed many times. V usage is TRBV4-1 and J usage is TRBJ1-1, with D possibly being TRBD1 (5 bases). The CDR3 runs to 14 residues. The ends were cut back, 8 bases at V and 1 base at J, with 14 bases in the middle. CDR1 is MGHRA and CDR2 is YSYEKL in the germline V gene. The CDR3 protein is CASSTGQQNTEAFF. The CDR3 region has the DNA TGCGCCAGCTCGACGGGGCAGCAGAACACTGAAGCTTTCTTT.

This clonotype was seen repeatedly, ten times or more. V and J are TRBV20-1 and TRBJ1-1; 10 bases fit TRBD1. The CDR3 is 11 amino acids. Germline V gene sequence: CDR1 DFQATT, CDR2 SNEGSKA (reference sequence). Losses at the gene ends were 2 bases for V and 10 bases for J; bases not matched to a gene: 1. CDR3 in DNA: TGCAGTGCTAGATGGACAGGGGGAGCTTTCTTT. Its translation is CSARWTGGAFF.

The rearrangement links TRBV20-1 to TRBJ2-5, with TRBD2 matching over 8 bases. Germline loops: CDR1 DFQATT, CDR2 SNEGSKA (reference sequence). The CDR3 is made up of 15 amino acids. V was pared by 3 bases and J by 5 bases, with 11 bases of the junction left unmatched. Here the CDR3 reads CSASRMSGSVETQYF. The CDR3 nucleotides read TGCAGTGCTAGCCGGATGAGCGGGAGCGTTGAGACCCAGTACTTC.

This clonotype was seen only a few times. The chain is built from TRBV10-3 and TRBJ2-2; possible D gene TRBD2, 7 bases. The CDR3 loop spans 14 amino acids. Germline-derived CDR1 and CDR2 are ENHRY and SYGVKD. The V end lost 11 bases, the J end lost 0 bases, and 13 bases lay between the germline ends. The chain's CDR3 is CAGRGGTNTGELFF. In DNA form, the CDR3 reads TGTGCCGGAAGGGGGGGAACGAACACCGGGGAGCTGTTTTTT.

CDR3 sequence (DNA): TGCAGTGCTAGAGATTTTAGGGCCGGGGATAATCAGCCCCAGCATTTT. Its protein is CSARDFRAGDNQPQHF. The chain combines TRBV20-1 with TRBJ1-5; D unclear. V dropped 0 bases and J dropped 4 bases, with 16 bases sitting between them. The CDR3 runs 16 residues. Per the germline V gene, CDR1 is DFQATT and CDR2 is SNEGSKA (reference sequence).

The CDR3 DNA reads TGCAGCCAAGAAGGGGGGGGGATCTCCTACGAGCAGTACTTC. Amino acid sequence: CSQEGGGISYEQYF. The genes are TRBV29-1 and TRBJ2-7, with D perhaps TRBD2 (7 bases). CDR1 and CDR2 (germline): SQVTM, ANQGSEA. CDR3 length: 14 residues. The ends were cut back, 8 bases at V and 0 bases at J, with 17 bases in the middle.